These 22 T cell receptor beta chains share one sample of origin, sequenced in a study of regulatory T cells in long-lasting Graves disease. Building the TCR beta libraries relied on iRepertoire HTBI primers, and CDR3 regions underwent Arm-PCR. TCRdb re-called the multiplex PCR reads with MiXCR, one entry per CDR3 protein. The sample yields a few hundred thousand distinct CDR3 sequences, approximately 25% seen once. Time point denoted: persistent/refractory GD, antithyroid drugs over 5 years with positive TRAb. Extracted RNA from PBMCs served as the source of the TCR library. The sample consisted of peripheral blood mononuclear cells (PBMCs), taken when the disease was refractory, from a patient treated with antithyroid drugs. The receptors derive from a middle-aged woman with Graves disease.

This clonotype has a count of ten or more. The J gene is TRBJ2-3, the V gene TRBV20-1; 8 nucleotides match TRBD2. The junction had 8 bases not matched to a gene; V was cut back by 5 bases and J by 4 bases. Germline CDR1 and CDR2: DFQATT and SNEGSKA (reference sequence). CDR3 length: 14 amino acids. The CDR3 loop is CSAGPSGSADTQYF. Written as DNA, the CDR3 is TGCAGTGCTGGCCCCAGCGGGAGCGCAGATACGCAGTATTTT.

The CDR3: CASSEGRGGAKNIQYF. DNA for the CDR3: TGTGCCAGCAGTGAGGGGCGGGGGGGGGCCAAAAACATTCAGTACTTC. The V gene is TRBV2, the J gene TRBJ2-4, with 9 positions matching TRBD2. The CDR3 contains 16 residues. CDR1 is SNHLY, CDR2 FYNNEI, per germline. V shed 3 bases and J 1 base; nucleotides not matched to a gene: 4.

The V and J genes are TRBV28 and TRBJ2-3, with 7 bases aligning to TRBD2. The V gene's germline CDR1 is MDHEN and CDR2 SYDVKM. The junction had 4 bases not matched to a gene; V was cut back by 0 bases and J by 4 bases. This CDR3 has 15 residues. The CDR3 bases are TGTGCCAGCAGTTTATGGCGGGAGCCCCCAGATACGCAGTATTTT. It codes for CASSLWREPPDTQYF.

V and J are TRBV6-2 or TRBV6-3 and TRBJ2-7; D possibly corresponds to TRBD2 (6 bases). V dropped 5 bases and J dropped 7 bases, with 30 bases sitting between them. In germline, CDR1 is MNHEY, CDR2 SVGEGT. The CDR3 runs to 18 residues. The CDR3 region has the DNA TGTGCCAGCAGTACTCGGGACTTTTTGCCCTCGTCCCTATGGGAGCAGTACTTC. This encodes CASSTRDFLPSSLWEQYF.

This clonotype was recorded many times. The J gene is TRBJ2-2, the V gene TRBV12-3 or TRBV12-4; TRBD1 agrees at 8 bases. Losses at the gene ends were 4 bases for V and 7 bases for J; bases not matched to a gene: 8. CDR3 length: 15 amino acids. The CDR3 loop is CASSYEDREGGELFF. The CDR3 DNA reads TGTGCCAGCAGTTACGAGGACAGGGAAGGCGGGGAGCTGTTTTTT.

The rearrangement joins TRBV4-1 to TRBJ1-1, with D hard to call. Between the trimmed V and J ends, which lost 0 bases and 6 bases, there was a span of 14 bases. The germline V gene has CDR1 MGHRA and CDR2 YSYEKL. The CDR3 loop spans 15 amino acids. CDR3 sequence: CASSQDRGVVAEAFF. For the CDR3, the DNA is TGCGCCAGCAGCCAAGATCGAGGAGTCGTGGCTGAAGCTTTCTTT.

This clonotype was found a few times. The chain combines TRBV7-8 with TRBJ1-3; 7 bases are shared with TRBD1. J was trimmed by 0 bases and V by 5 bases; bases with no gene match: 4. Germline V lookup: CDR1 SGHVS, CDR2 FQNEAQ. The CDR3 runs 15 residues. The CDR3 here is CASSPGQPSGNTIYF. In DNA, the CDR3 is TGTGCCAGCAGCCCGGGACAGCCCTCTGGAAACACCATATATTTT.

This clonotype has a handful of counts. This chain joins TRBV7-9 and TRBJ2-5; D is unclear. Germline values: CDR1 SEHNR, CDR2 FQNEAQ (reference sequence). The CDR3 spans 14 residues. V dropped 5 bases and J dropped 2 bases, with 12 bases sitting between them. The CDR3 reads CASSGRLIQETQYF. The CDR3 nucleotides read TGTGCCAGCAGCGGACGACTTATACAAGAGACCCAGTACTTC.

This clonotype was picked up many times. The rearrangement links TRBV2 to TRBJ2-7, with D uncertain. CDR3 size: 13 residues. The germline V gene has CDR1 SNHLY and CDR2 FYNNEI. Trimming shortened V by 6 bases and J by 0 bases, and 9 bases separated the two germline ends. The CDR3 DNA sequence: TGTGCCAGCAGGGGCGCGTTCTCCTACGAGCAGTACTTC. This sequence encodes CASRGAFSYEQYF.

This clonotype appeared many times. The chain uses TRBV11-1 and TRBJ2-7; TRBD2 is a possible D gene (6 bases). The ends were cut back, 3 bases at V and 7 bases at J, with 22 bases in the middle. Germline V gene sequence: CDR1 SGHAT, CDR2 FQDESV (reference sequence). CDR3 length: 16 amino acids. The DNA for the CDR3 is TGTGCCAGCAGCTTCGGGGTGCGGGATGTTAATCAGGAGCAGTACTTC. Amino acid sequence: CASSFGVRDVNQEQYF.

This clonotype appeared many times. The chain has TRBV12-3 or TRBV12-4 and TRBJ2-7; TRBD2 aligns across 7 bases. J lost 3 bases, V lost 2 bases, and 7 bases had no gene match. This CDR3 spans 15 amino acids. The CDR3 DNA is TGTGCCAGCAGTTTAATGTCGGGAGGAGACTACGAGCAGTACTTC. Translating it yields CASSLMSGGDYEQYF.

The rearrangement joins TRBV9 to TRBJ2-1, with D perhaps matching TRBD2 (5 bases). This CDR3 is 12 amino acids long. CDR1 and CDR2 (germline): SGDLS, YYNGEE. The V gene lost 0 bases and the J gene lost 7 bases, with 5 bases spanning the gap. The CDR3 DNA is TGTGCCAGCAGCGTAGTAGCGAATGAGCAGTTCTTC. It is translated as CASSVVANEQFF.

This clonotype showed up just a few times. The J gene is TRBJ1-6, the V gene TRBV7-9; D is perhaps TRBD1 (6 bases). The germline CDR1 and CDR2 sequences are SEHNR and FQNEAQ (reference sequence). The CDR3 runs to 15 residues. V was cut by 1 base and J by 9 bases, with 13 bases left in between. The CDR3 loop is CASSLEGPGVSPLHF. Here the CDR3 DNA reads TGTGCCAGCAGCTTAGAGGGGCCAGGGGTTTCACCCCTCCACTTT.

This clonotype came up many times. The genes are TRBV12-3 or TRBV12-4 and TRBJ2-5; D is ambiguous. The CDR3 length is 15 residues. V lost 3 bases and J lost 1, with 12 bases in between. CDR3 DNA: TGTGCCAGCAGTTTCTGGATGGAGAGCCAAGAGACCCAGTACTTC. Translation gives CASSFWMESQETQYF.

The chain links TRBV4-2 to TRBJ2-2; 7 bases map to TRBD1. The trim removed 2 bases at V and 0 bases at J, leaving 6 bases unmatched. The CDR3 runs 17 residues. CDR1 is LGHNA, CDR2 YNFKEQ, per germline. The CDR3 reads CASSQKTGTANTGELFF. The CDR3 DNA is TGTGCCAGCAGCCAAAAGACCGGGACAGCGAACACCGGGGAGCTGTTTTTT.

This clonotype has at least ten counts. The V and J genes are TRBV12-3 or TRBV12-4 and TRBJ1-5, with 8 bases aligning to TRBD1. The CDR3 has 16 amino acids. V gave up 6 bases and J gave up 0 bases; unmatched junction bases: 7. CDR3 protein: CASSPGGAYSNQPQHF. CDR3 DNA: TGTGCCAGCAGCCCAGGGGGCGCGTATAGCAATCAGCCCCAGCATTTT.

This clonotype has a count of ten or more. CDR3 protein: CAISEPHGGQETQYF. In DNA, the CDR3 is TGTGCCATCAGTGAGCCCCACGGGGGGCAAGAGACCCAGTACTTC. This chain connects TRBV10-3 to TRBJ2-5, with 7 bases lining up with TRBD2. Per the germline V gene, CDR1 is ENHRY and CDR2 is SYGVKD. CDR3 length equals 15 residues. With 2 bases clipped from V and 2 bases from J, the junction kept 5 bases outside the gene matches.

The V and J genes are TRBV20-1 and TRBJ2-7; no reliable D call. Germline loops: CDR1 DFQATT, CDR2 SNEGSKA (reference sequence). This CDR3 comprises 13 residues. Trimming took off 3 bases at V and 1 base at J, with 10 bases between the two ends. CDR3 region: CSARDLESYEQYF. CDR3 DNA: TGCAGTGCTAGGGATCTAGAATCCTACGAGCAGTACTTC.

The chain combines TRBV30 with TRBJ1-2; D remains unclear. The CDR3 is made up of 13 amino acids. V gave up 0 bases and J gave up 4 bases, with 9 bases separating them. Germline V gene sequence: CDR1 GTSNPN, CDR2 SVGIG (reference sequence). DNA for the CDR3: TGTGCCTGGAGTGTATCGGCAGCCTATGGCTACACCTTC. It is translated as CAWSVSAAYGYTF.

V is TRBV10-2 and J is TRBJ2-2; the match to TRBD1 covers 12 bases. With V trimmed by 3 bases and J by 0 bases, 5 bases remained unmatched. There are 18 residues in the CDR3. Looked up from germline, CDR1 is WSHSY and CDR2 is SAAADI. The CDR3 nucleotides are TGCGCCAGCAGTGATTATGGGACAGGGGGCACGAACACCGGGGAGCTGTTTTTT. It is translated as CASSDYGTGGTNTGELFF.

The chain carries TRBV3-1 and TRBJ2-7; TRBD1 or TRBD2 may be the D gene (5 bases each). The V end lost 0 bases, the J end lost 5 bases, and 11 bases lay between the germline ends. CDR3 length equals 14 residues. Germline-derived CDR1 and CDR2 are LGHDT and YNNKEL (reference sequence). Here the CDR3 reads CASSQEWGNHEQYF. CDR3 nucleotides: TGTGCCAGCAGCCAAGAATGGGGGAACCACGAGCAGTACTTC.

The chain couples TRBV18 to TRBJ2-5; no reliable D call. V shed 3 bases and J shed 0 bases, with 5 bases lying between them. CDR1 is KGHSH and CDR2 is LQKENI in the germline V gene. The CDR3 contains 13 residues. CDR3 coding DNA: TGTGCCAGCTCACCGCGGTACCAAGAGACCCAGTACTTC. Translation: CASSPRYQETQYF.